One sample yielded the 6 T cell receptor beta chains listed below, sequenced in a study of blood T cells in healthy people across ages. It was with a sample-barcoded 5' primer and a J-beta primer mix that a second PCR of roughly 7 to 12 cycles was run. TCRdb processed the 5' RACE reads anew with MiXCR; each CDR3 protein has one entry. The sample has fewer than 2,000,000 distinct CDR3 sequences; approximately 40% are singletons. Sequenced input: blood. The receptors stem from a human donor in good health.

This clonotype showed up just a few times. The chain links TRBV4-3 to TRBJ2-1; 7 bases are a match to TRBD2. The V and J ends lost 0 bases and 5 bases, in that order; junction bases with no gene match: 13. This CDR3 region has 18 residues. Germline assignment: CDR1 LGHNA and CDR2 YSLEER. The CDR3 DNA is TGCGCCAGCAGCCAAGAGCGACTAGCAATAGGTGATAACAATGAGCAGTTCTTC. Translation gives CASSQERLAIGDNNEQFF.

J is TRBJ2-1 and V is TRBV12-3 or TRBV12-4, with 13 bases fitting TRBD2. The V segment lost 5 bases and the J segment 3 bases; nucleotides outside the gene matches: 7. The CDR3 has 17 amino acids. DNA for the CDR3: TGTGCCAGCAGTAAACCGGGACTAGCGGGATTCTACAATGAGCAGTTCTTC. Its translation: CASSKPGLAGFYNEQFF.

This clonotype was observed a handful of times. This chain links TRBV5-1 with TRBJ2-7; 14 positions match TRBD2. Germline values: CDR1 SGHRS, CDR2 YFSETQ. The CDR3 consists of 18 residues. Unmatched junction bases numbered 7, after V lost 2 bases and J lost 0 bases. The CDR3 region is CASSFGTSGGSSSYEQYF. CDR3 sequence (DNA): TGCGCCAGCAGCTTTGGGACTAGCGGGGGCTCAAGCTCCTACGAGCAGTACTTC.

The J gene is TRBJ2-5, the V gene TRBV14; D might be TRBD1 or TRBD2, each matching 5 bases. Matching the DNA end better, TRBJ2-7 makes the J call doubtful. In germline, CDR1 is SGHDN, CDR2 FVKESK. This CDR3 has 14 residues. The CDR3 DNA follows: TGTGCCAGCAGCCAGGGGCTACTTAGCGACGAGCAGTACTTC. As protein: CASSQGLLSDEQYF.

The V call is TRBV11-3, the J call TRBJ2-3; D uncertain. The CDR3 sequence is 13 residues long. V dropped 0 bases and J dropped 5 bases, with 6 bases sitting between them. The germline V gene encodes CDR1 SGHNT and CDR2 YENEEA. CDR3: CASSLDTGDTQYF. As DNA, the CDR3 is TGTGCCAGCAGCTTAGACACGGGAGATACGCAGTATTTT.

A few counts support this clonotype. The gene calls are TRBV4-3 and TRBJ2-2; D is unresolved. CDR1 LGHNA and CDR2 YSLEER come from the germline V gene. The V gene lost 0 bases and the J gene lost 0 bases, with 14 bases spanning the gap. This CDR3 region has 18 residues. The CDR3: CASSQEFSGEANTGELFF. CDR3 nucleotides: TGCGCCAGCAGCCAAGAGTTTTCCGGAGAGGCGAACACCGGGGAGCTGTTTTTT.